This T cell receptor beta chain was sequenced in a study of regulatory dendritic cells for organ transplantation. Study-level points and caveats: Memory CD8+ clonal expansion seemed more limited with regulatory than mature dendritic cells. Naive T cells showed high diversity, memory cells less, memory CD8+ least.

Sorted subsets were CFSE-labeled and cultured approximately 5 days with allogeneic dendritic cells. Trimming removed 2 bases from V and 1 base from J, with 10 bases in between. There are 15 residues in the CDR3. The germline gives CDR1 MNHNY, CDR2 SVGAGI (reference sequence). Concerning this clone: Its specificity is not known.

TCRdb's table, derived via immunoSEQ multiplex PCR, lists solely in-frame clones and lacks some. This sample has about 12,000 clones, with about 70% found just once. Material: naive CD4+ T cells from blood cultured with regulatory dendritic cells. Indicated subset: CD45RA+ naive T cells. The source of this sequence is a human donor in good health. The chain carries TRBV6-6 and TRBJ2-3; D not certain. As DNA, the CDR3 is TGTGCCAGCAGTTACCAGGAACTGGGCACAGATACGCAGTATTTT. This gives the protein CASSYQELGTDTQYF.